This T cell receptor beta chain is from a study of T-cell memory formation after mild COVID-19. Study results and caveats: Shrinking CD4+ clones resided mostly in CM and EM, and CD8+ ones in EMRA.

About this clonotype itself: Its antigen is not known.

TCRdb recomputed calls from the 5' RACE reads with MiXCR, one row per CDR3 protein. Of about 57,000 distinct CDR3 sequences listed, 12% are singletons. Germline-derived CDR1 and CDR2 are SGHAT and FQNNGV. The CDR3 consists of 16 residues. V shed 1 base and J 7 bases; nucleotides not matched to a gene: 7. The specimen sequenced was PBMCs or a T cell subset sorted from them (not recorded which). The receptor's source is a man younger than 35 who had mild COVID-19 (a few samples of this study predate the infection). Cell type and time point are not known. The chain is built from TRBV11-2 and TRBJ2-1, with 10 bases that match TRBD2. Written as DNA, the CDR3 is TGTGCCAGCAGCTTAGTCCGACTAGCGGGTTTTAATGAGCAGTTCTTC. Its translation: CASSLVRLAGFNEQFF.